This record looks at one T cell receptor (beta chain) sequence and its context. In the authors' methods: Reference gene primer amplification yielded estimated nucleated cell counts. The data were produced by immunoSEQ multiplex PCR, yet TCRdb's version contains in-frame clones alone and is incomplete. That table gives V, J and clone size, and the DNA gave D and trimming. Found here are 35,000 to 55,000 clones, over 85% of them singletons; the top ten hold 15% to 20%. Germline V lookup: CDR1 ENHRY, CDR2 SYGVKD. V lost 6 bases and J lost 1; bases outside the gene matches: 7. This CDR3 region has 15 residues. This sample stems from a study of blood T cell repertoires in COVID-19. Study information: Researchers got acute and convalescent COVID-19 samples from the United States, Italy and Spain. In each case, the material was cDNA or gDNA derived from T cells, B-cell-depleted T cells, or PBMCs.

The chain carries TRBV10-3 and TRBJ2-5, with 8 positions matching TRBD1. The sequence was collected from a man in his 70s with active COVID-19. The material sequenced was peripheral blood. The CDR3 nucleotides read TGTGCCATCAGCACCCCGACAGGGGTCCAAGAGACCCAGTACTTC. Translation: CAISTPTGVQETQYF.